This T cell receptor (beta chain) is drawn from a study of T cell responses to AZD1222 COVID-19 vaccine. TCRdb's copy holds only in-frame clones and misses some; the assay was immunoSEQ multiplex PCR. The sample holds roughly 170,000 clones, approximately 86% seen once. Study outcomes and limitations: Reports indicate that nearly half of spike-specific TCRs are directed at unmutated variant regions.

As for this clone: What it binds is unknown.

The sequence derives from an adult in good health. The specimen was peripheral blood, collected on day 0 of AZD1222 vaccination.

CDR3 in amino acids: CASSSAGGEDTIYF. The CDR3 DNA reads as TGTGCCAGCAGCTCCGCAGGGGGCGAGGACACCATATATTTT. V and J are TRBV11-2 and TRBJ1-3; 8 nucleotides match TRBD1. This CDR3 has 14 amino acids. CDR1 SGHAT and CDR2 FQNNGV come from the germline V gene. V trimming: 4 bases; J trimming: 8 bases; junction bases outside the gene matches: 7. The variable domain in full, completed from reference TRBV11-2 and TRBJ1-3, reads EAGVAQSPRYKIIEKRQSVAFWCNPISGHATLYWYQQILGQGPKLLIQFQNNGVVDDSQLPKDRFSAERLKGVDSTLKIQPAKLEDSAVYLCASSSAGGEDTIYFGEGSWLTVV.